This T cell receptor (beta chain) was found in a study of cytomegalovirus exposure and HLA in healthy donors. Notes on the study in general: Using a false discovery rate of 0.05, a later analysis showed that 16,951 TCR beta sequences were associated with HLA alleles. TCR beta V- and J-gene trimming was later associated with a missense DCLRE1C variant.

The V segment lost 0 bases and the J segment 7 bases; nucleotides outside the gene matches: 6. Germline V gene lookup returns CDR1 SGHDT and CDR2 YYEEEE. This CDR3 is built from 14 residues. With respect to this clone: Its antigen is unidentified.

PCR employed 60 Vbeta and 13 Jbeta primers. Original processing notes: The count from a later analysis was 79 million or so unique TCR beta chains, about 9.9 million of them shared. Produced via immunoSEQ multiplex PCR; TCRdb's table is partial and in-frame only. The V and J calls and clone size were taken over from that table, and D and trimming were inferred from the DNA. The sample consists of around 53,000 clones, about three quarters of them appearing once. Sequencing used PBMCs. This chain links TRBV5-6 with TRBJ2-7; TRBD2 matches 8 bases. The receptor comes from a man aged 18 to 29 in good health and CMV-seronegative. DNA for the CDR3: TGTGCCAGCAGCTTGGAGCGGGAGTGGTGGGAGCAGTACTTC. As protein: CASSLEREWWEQYF.